Below, 30 T cell receptor beta chains from the same sample are listed, as sequenced in a study of identical twins (dated by TCRdb to the mid-2010s). The library came from 5' RACE. Reads for this sample came from an Illumina HiSeq 2000. The public reads were run again by TCRdb, first through fastp at Q25 and then through MiXCR, and only productive beta chains were kept. Identical CDR3 protein sequences are pooled into one entry, listed with their most common genes and DNA. This sample comprises more than 600,000 distinct CDR3 sequences, 18% of them detected only once. The top ten clonotypes cover around 13% of the sample. The sample also formed part of further work on T cells expressing NK-cell markers.

The sequenced sample was PBMCs. These TCRs come from a woman aged 18-35 years in good health.

The V call is TRBV6-1, the J call TRBJ2-2; possibly TRBD2 for D (6 bases). The V and J ends lost 6 bases and 4 bases respectively, with 18 bases between them. The length of the CDR3 is 16 residues. Germline CDR1 and CDR2: MNHNS and SASEGT. This chain's CDR3 is CASSPPGLRTTGELFF. Here the CDR3 DNA reads TGTGCCAGCAGCCCACCGGGACTGAGAACCACCGGGGAGCTGTTTTTT.

This clonotype was detected ten times or more. The chain is built from TRBV12-3 or TRBV12-4 and TRBJ2-1; D unresolved. The V end lost 3 bases, the J end lost 0 bases, and 9 bases lay between the germline ends. The CDR3 extends over 15 amino acids. The CDR3 is CASSFGDPSYNEQFF. The CDR3 region has the DNA TGTGCCAGCAGTTTCGGAGACCCCTCCTACAATGAGCAGTTCTTC.

This clonotype has just a few counts. The chain joins TRBV7-2 to TRBJ1-6, with 9 bases lining up with TRBD1. Germline V gene lookup returns CDR1 SGHTA and CDR2 FQGNSA. This CDR3 has 15 amino acids. With 5 bases clipped from V and 9 bases from J, the junction kept 8 bases outside the gene matches. CDR3 sequence (DNA): TGTGCCAGCAGCCCGGGGACAGGGCTAAGTTCACCCCTCCACTTT. It codes for CASSPGTGLSSPLHF.

In its sample, this clonotype was seen a few times. V is TRBV12-3 or TRBV12-4 and J is TRBJ2-5; TRBD1 matches at 8 bases. The V gene end was trimmed by 3 bases and the J gene end by 5 bases; junction bases not matched to a gene: 5. CDR3 length equals 14 residues. The CDR3 DNA reads TGTGCCAGCAGTTTCCAGTCAGGGGGCGAGACCCAGTACTTC. This encodes CASSFQSGGETQYF.

V gene TRBV6-1 combines with J gene TRBJ2-1; D perhaps matches TRBD1 (5 bases). There are 17 residues in the CDR3. Germline V lookup: CDR1 MNHNS, CDR2 SASEGT. The V gene lost 1 base and the J gene lost 12 bases, with 25 bases spanning the gap. CDR3 loop: CASSEDSVLGRNVGQFF. The CDR3 coding sequence is TGTGCCAGCAGTGAAGATTCGGTTTTGGGGCGGAATGTAGGGCAGTTCTTC.

The CDR3 DNA sequence: TGCGCCAGCAAAGATTCAGAGATGAACACTGAAGCTTTCTTT. Translated, it gives CASKDSEMNTEAFF. The V and J genes are TRBV5-1 and TRBJ1-1; D is undetermined. Trimming cost V 6 bases and J 0 bases, with 12 bases left between them. The CDR3 consists of 14 residues. Germline CDR1 reads SGHRS; CDR2 reads YFSETQ.

The rearrangement uses TRBV28 and TRBJ2-4, with 8 positions matching TRBD2. Germline CDR1 MDHEN, CDR2 SYDVKM. The V and J ends lost 5 bases and 8 bases, in that order; junction bases with no gene match: 8. The CDR3 spans 14 residues. The CDR3 DNA reads as TGTGCCAGCAGTCCGGTCTCGGGGGGGCACATTCAGTACTTC. Encoded protein: CASSPVSGGHIQYF. Looking up the rest from reference TRBV28 and TRBJ2-4 gives the full variable domain: DVKVTQSSRYLVKRTGEKVFLECVQDMDHENMFWYRQDPGLGLRLIYFSYDVKMKEKGDIPEGYSVSREKKERFSLILESASTNQTSMYLCASSPVSGGHIQYFGAGTRLSVL.

The genes are TRBV7-6 and TRBJ2-2; 8 bases map to TRBD2. Trimming removed 5 bases from V and 2 bases from J; junction bases left unmatched: 7. The CDR3 has 16 residues. From germline, CDR1 is SGHVS and CDR2 FNYEAQ. The CDR3 nucleotides read TGTGCCAGCAGCCCCTGGCGGGGGGTAAACACCGGGGAGCTGTTTTTT. It codes for CASSPWRGVNTGELFF.

The chain couples TRBV9 to TRBJ2-2; TRBD2 matches at 11 bases. Looked up from germline, CDR1 is SGDLS and CDR2 is YYNGEE. V lost 0 bases, J lost 5 bases, and 3 bases stayed unmatched. The CDR3 extends over 16 amino acids. CDR3 region: CASSVERLAGTGELFF. The CDR3 DNA follows: TGTGCCAGCAGCGTAGAAAGACTAGCGGGAACCGGGGAGCTGTTTTTT. Full variable domain (rest looked up from reference TRBV9 and TRBJ2-2): DSGVTQTPKHLITATGQRVTLRCSPRSGDLSVYWYQQSLDQGLQFLIQYYNGEERAKGNILERFSAQQFPDLHSELNLSSLELGDSALYFCASSVERLAGTGELFFGEGSRLTVL.

The DNA for the CDR3 is TGCAGTGCTAGTGATCCTAACAGTCGTAATGAAAAACTGTTTTTT. This gives the protein CSASDPNSRNEKLFF. This rearrangement joins TRBV20-1 to TRBJ1-4; D remains ambiguous. V was cut by 3 bases and J by 4 bases, with 15 bases left in between. This CDR3 region has 15 residues. Per germline, CDR1 DFQATT and CDR2 SNEGSKA (reference sequence).

This clonotype was seen more than once but under ten times. In nucleotides, the CDR3 is TGTGCCAGCAGTTACCGGCTAGCGGGAGAGACCCAGTACTTC. Amino acids: CASSYRLAGETQYF. The chain joins TRBV6-2 or TRBV6-3 to TRBJ2-5; TRBD2 agrees at 8 bases. The CDR3 is 14 amino acids. Germline V gives CDR1 MNHEY, CDR2 SVGEGT. J was trimmed by 4 bases and V by 2 bases; bases with no gene match: 3.

This clonotype was detected only a few times. This chain uses TRBV12-3 or TRBV12-4 with TRBJ2-5; D is perhaps TRBD2 (6 bases). The CDR3 covers 12 residues. The germline V and J ends were trimmed by 5 bases and 5 bases, with 9 bases remaining between them. Written as DNA, the CDR3 is TGTGCCAGCAGTAGACTAGGGGAGACCCAGTACTTC. Translation gives CASSRLGETQYF.

The gene calls are TRBV7-8 and TRBJ2-5; D is unresolved. The V and J ends lost 5 bases and 4 bases respectively, with 8 bases between them. The CDR3 runs 12 residues. Looked up from germline, CDR1 is SGHVS and CDR2 is FQNEAQ. CDR3: CASSRGPETQYF. The CDR3 DNA reads TGTGCCAGCAGCCGAGGCCCAGAGACCCAGTACTTC.

This clonotype was seen only a few times. CDR3 DNA: TGTGCCAGCTCAGCAGGGATGACCTACGAGCAGTACTTC. Protein product: CASSAGMTYEQYF. The chain joins TRBV18 to TRBJ2-7; D may be TRBD1 (5 bases). V lost 5 bases and J 2 bases, leaving 10 bases between the germline ends. Germline V gene sequence: CDR1 KGHSH, CDR2 LQKENI. The length of the CDR3 is 13 residues.

This rearrangement joins TRBV11-2 to TRBJ1-1; no firm D call. The CDR3 has 13 amino acids. Germline lookup yields CDR1 SGHAT and CDR2 FQNNGV. Trimming took 6 bases from V and 1 from J, leaving 9 bases between them. The DNA for the CDR3 is TGTGCCAGCAGGGATCAGTGGAACACTGAAGCTTTCTTT. Encoded protein: CASRDQWNTEAFF.

In its sample, this clonotype was seen a few times. Written as DNA, the CDR3 is TGTGCCAGCAGCGCCTCCGGGACTGCTAACAATGAGCAGTTCTTC. Protein product: CASSASGTANNEQFF. The chain uses TRBV9 and TRBJ2-1; possibly TRBD2 for D (6 bases). The CDR3 runs to 15 residues. Germline CDR1 reads SGDLS; CDR2 reads YYNGEE. The V and J ends lost 3 bases and 5 bases respectively, with 15 bases between them.

This clonotype was observed a handful of times. The chain joins TRBV20-1 to TRBJ2-7; 11 bases agree with TRBD2. After removal of 3 bases from V and 0 bases from J, the junction contained 4 bases not matched to a gene. Germline CDR1 DFQATT, CDR2 SNEGSKA (reference sequence). This CDR3 contains 15 residues. The CDR3: CSASPTSGTSYEQYF. For the CDR3, the DNA is TGCAGTGCTAGCCCGACTAGCGGGACCTCCTACGAGCAGTACTTC.

The chain uses TRBV6-2 or TRBV6-3 and TRBJ1-1; D remains unclear. Germline V gives CDR1 MNHEY, CDR2 SVGEGT. This CDR3 comprises 12 residues. Trimming removed 8 bases at V and 1 base at J, with 8 bases between. This CDR3 reads CASHDPNTEAFF. DNA of the CDR3: TGTGCCAGCCACGATCCGAACACTGAAGCTTTCTTT.

This chain joins TRBV20-1 and TRBJ2-1; 8 bases are shared with TRBD2. This CDR3 has 14 amino acids. Trimming removed 2 bases from V and 5 bases from J; junction bases left unmatched: 5. Germline CDR1 reads DFQATT; CDR2 reads SNEGSKA (reference sequence). This chain's CDR3 is CSARPGRADNEQFF. Written as DNA, the CDR3 is TGCAGTGCTAGACCCGGGAGGGCCGACAATGAGCAGTTCTTC.

This clonotype appeared a few times. The J gene is TRBJ2-1, the V gene TRBV3-1, with 10 nucleotides matching TRBD2. After removal of 1 base from V and 7 bases from J, the junction contained 7 bases not matched to a gene. This CDR3 is built from 16 residues. In germline, CDR1 is LGHDT, CDR2 YNNKEL (reference sequence). CDR3 in DNA: TGTGCCAGCAGCCAAGGCGGTAGCGGGAGGTTTAATGAGCAGTTCTTC. This encodes CASSQGGSGRFNEQFF.

The rearrangement joins TRBV12-3 or TRBV12-4 to TRBJ2-1; TRBD2 matches at 13 bases. Trimming at V came to 5 bases and at J to 7 bases, leaving 17 bases not matched to a gene. The CDR3 extends over 19 amino acids. CDR3 residues: CASSPWGLAGWSGRNEQFF. The CDR3 coding sequence is TGTGCCAGCAGTCCTTGGGGACTAGCGGGATGGAGTGGTCGGAATGAGCAGTTCTTC.

This clonotype appeared a few times. This rearrangement joins TRBV11-2 to TRBJ2-1; the D is unclear. CDR1 and CDR2 (germline): SGHAT, FQNNGV. The CDR3 runs 15 residues. Trimming stripped 5 bases from V and 6 bases from J, with 17 bases between. The CDR3 DNA sequence: TGTGCCAGCAGCCCAGAGCCAGCCCGTTCCAATGAGCAGTTCTTC. Protein: CASSPEPARSNEQFF. Supplemented by reference TRBV11-2 and TRBJ2-1, the full variable domain reads EAGVAQSPRYKIIEKRQSVAFWCNPISGHATLYWYQQILGQGPKLLIQFQNNGVVDDSQLPKDRFSAERLKGVDSTLKIQPAKLEDSAVYLCASSPEPARSNEQFFGPGTRLTVL.

This clonotype was detected a few times. The CDR3 sequence: CASSTASGANVLTF. The CDR3 DNA sequence: TGTGCCAGTAGTACCGCCTCTGGGGCCAACGTCCTGACTTTC. The rearrangement links TRBV19 to TRBJ2-6; D is undetermined. This CDR3 has 14 amino acids. The germline V gene encodes CDR1 LNHDA and CDR2 SQIVND (reference sequence). Deletions cut 4 bases from V and 0 bases from J, with 4 bases between. Supplemented by reference TRBV19 and TRBJ2-6, the full variable domain reads DGGITQSPKYLFRKEGQNVTLSCEQNLNHDAMYWYRQDPGQGLRLIYYSQIVNDFQKGDIAEGYSVSREKKESFPLTVTSAQKNPTAFYLCASSTASGANVLTFGAGSRLTVL.

This chain joins TRBV11-3 and TRBJ2-7; D possibly corresponds to TRBD2 (5 bases). The germline V gene has CDR1 SGHNT and CDR2 YENEEA. V was clipped by 4 bases and J by 2 bases, with 9 bases between them. This CDR3 comprises 13 residues. Written as DNA, the CDR3 is TGTGCCAGCAGCTCGGACTCGACCTACGAGCAGTACTTC. Residues: CASSSDSTYEQYF.

The chain is built from TRBV11-2 and TRBJ1-2, with D tentatively TRBD1 (6 bases). This CDR3 spans 14 amino acids. Looked up from germline, CDR1 is SGHAT and CDR2 is FQNNGV. The V gene lost 1 base and the J gene lost 8 bases, with 14 bases spanning the gap. In DNA, the CDR3 is TGTGCCAGCAGCTTAGGGACCGGGGGGCGAGGCTACACCTTC. Amino acids: CASSLGTGGRGYTF.

This chain connects TRBV20-1 to TRBJ2-1; D remains unclear. Trimming removed 6 bases at V and 2 bases at J, with 11 bases between. Germline CDR1 reads DFQATT; CDR2 reads SNEGSKA (reference sequence). The CDR3 consists of 13 residues. In DNA form, the CDR3 reads TGCAGTGCCCTAACAATAACCTACAATGAGCAGTTCTTC. This translates into CSALTITYNEQFF.

This chain links TRBV2 with TRBJ2-7; D gene ambiguous. Trimming removed 7 bases from V and 0 bases from J, with 4 bases in between. Germline V lookup: CDR1 SNHLY, CDR2 FYNNEI. CDR3 length: 11 amino acids. The CDR3 nucleotides are TGTGCCAGCATCAGCTCCTACGAGCAGTACTTC. Translation: CASISSYEQYF.

The rearrangement uses TRBV5-5 and TRBJ2-7; 9 bases fit TRBD1. This CDR3 spans 16 amino acids. Germline V gene lookup returns CDR1 SGHKS and CDR2 YYEKEE (reference sequence). V lost 4 bases and J lost 1; bases outside the gene matches: 9. CDR3 sequence: CASSRLSGTGSYEQYF. The CDR3 DNA sequence: TGTGCCAGCAGCCGACTTTCCGGGACAGGGTCCTACGAGCAGTACTTC. The full variable domain, its missing parts supplied by reference TRBV5-5 and TRBJ2-7, is DAGVTQSPTHLIKTRGQQVTLRCSPISGHKSVSWYQQVLGQGPQFIFQYYEKEERGRGNFPDRFSARQFPNYSSELNVNALLLGDSALYLCASSRLSGTGSYEQYFGPGTRLTVT.

The V call is TRBV24-1, the J call TRBJ2-1; perhaps TRBD2 as D (5 bases). Trimming pared 5 bases from V and 0 bases from J, leaving 16 bases between. The CDR3 has 17 residues. CDR1 is KGHDR and CDR2 is SFDVKD in the germline V gene. The CDR3 reads CATSAAKAGNSYNEQFF. The DNA of the CDR3 is TGTGCCACCAGTGCAGCGAAGGCGGGCAACTCCTACAATGAGCAGTTCTTC.

This clonotype was observed a few times. The genes are TRBV7-2 and TRBJ2-5, with 8 nucleotides matching TRBD2. CDR3 length: 17 residues. J was trimmed by 1 base and V by 1 base; bases with no gene match: 8. Germline loops: CDR1 SGHTA, CDR2 FQGNSA. In nucleotides, the CDR3 is TGTGCCAGCAGCTTAGGGGTCGGGGGGGCTAGCCAAGAGACCCAGTACTTC. Protein: CASSLGVGGASQETQYF.